The 15 T cell receptor beta chains given below trace back to one sample, sequenced in a study of early T cells in non-severe SARS-CoV-2 infection. TCRdb reanalysed the 5' RACE reads using MiXCR and keeps one entry per CDR3 protein. Counted here are roughly 29,000 distinct CDR3 sequences, around 6.1% occurring once; the ten biggest clones make up approximately 35%. The sample here was whole blood, taken at baseline. These receptors were obtained from an adult who was a healthcare worker with PCR-confirmed SARS-CoV-2 infection or an uninfected control (not recorded which).

At least ten counts were recorded for this clonotype. The genes are TRBV11-2 and TRBJ1-6; D gene ambiguous. Germline-derived CDR1 and CDR2 are SGHAT and FQNNGV. Trimming took off 1 base at V and 5 bases at J, with 12 bases between the two ends. This CDR3 spans 16 amino acids. CDR3 in amino acids: CASSLAGLGHNSPLHF. In DNA, the CDR3 is TGTGCCAGCAGCTTAGCGGGCCTCGGCCATAATTCACCCCTCCACTTT. The full variable domain, rest sourced from reference TRBV11-2 and TRBJ1-6, is EAGVAQSPRYKIIEKRQSVAFWCNPISGHATLYWYQQILGQGPKLLIQFQNNGVVDDSQLPKDRFSAERLKGVDSTLKIQPAKLEDSAVYLCASSLAGLGHNSPLHFGNGTRLTVT.

This clonotype has at least ten counts. The chain employs TRBV20-1 and TRBJ2-1; 16 positions match TRBD2. The CDR3 has 16 residues. Germline assignment: CDR1 DFQATT and CDR2 SNEGSKA (reference sequence). After removal of 6 bases from V and 7 bases from J, the junction contained 9 bases not matched to a gene. Here the CDR3 reads CSATGTSGRGMNEQFF. CDR3 DNA sequence: TGCAGTGCGACCGGGACTAGCGGGAGGGGGATGAATGAGCAGTTCTTC.

The chain links TRBV7-2 to TRBJ1-2; perhaps TRBD1 as D (5 bases). Germline loops: CDR1 SGHTA, CDR2 FQGNSA. V lost 1 base to trimming and J lost 5 bases, with 17 bases between them. The CDR3 spans 16 residues. The chain's CDR3 is CASSLVPDTRLYGYTF. DNA for the CDR3: TGTGCCAGCAGCTTAGTCCCGGACACCCGTTTATATGGCTACACCTTC.

This clonotype was counted ten times or more. The rearrangement joins TRBV18 to TRBJ2-1; D perhaps matches TRBD2 (6 bases). CDR3 length equals 14 residues. Germline CDR1 reads KGHSH; CDR2 reads LQKENI. V lost 3 bases to trimming and J lost 3 bases, with 9 bases between them. The CDR3 DNA is TGTGCCAGCTCACCTTTGACTAGCTACAATGAGCAGTTCTTC. Its protein product is CASSPLTSYNEQFF.

There are many counts of this clonotype. The chain joins TRBV20-1 to TRBJ1-5, with 7 bases that match TRBD1. The CDR3 is 14 amino acids. CDR1 is DFQATT and CDR2 is SNEGSKA in the germline V gene (reference sequence). The trim removed 3 bases at V and 2 bases at J, leaving 4 bases unmatched. For the CDR3, the DNA is TGCAGTGCTAGGACAGGGACCCGCAATCAGCCCCAGCATTTT. It encodes CSARTGTRNQPQHF.

The genes are TRBV4-3 and TRBJ2-5; 14 nucleotides agree with TRBD2. V shed 4 bases, J shed 1 base, and the junction held 2 bases outside the gene matches. The CDR3 contains 16 residues. Germline-derived CDR1 and CDR2 are LGHNA and YSLEER. CDR3 nucleotides: TGCGCCAGCAGCCGAGGACTAGCGGGGGGCCAAGAGACCCAGTACTTC. This translates into CASSRGLAGGQETQYF.

This clonotype was seen repeatedly, ten times or more. This chain joins TRBV7-9 and TRBJ2-5, with TRBD1 matching 10 bases. This CDR3 region has 16 residues. With 2 bases clipped from V and 5 bases from J, the junction kept 8 bases outside the gene matches. Germline V gene lookup returns CDR1 SEHNR and CDR2 FQNEAQ (reference sequence). CDR3 amino acids: CASSLSSGQGPETQYF. In DNA, the CDR3 is TGTGCCAGCAGCTTATCTTCGGGACAGGGGCCGGAGACCCAGTACTTC.

The CDR3 loop reads CSAPGTVNYGYTF. DNA for the CDR3: TGCAGTGCCCCTGGGACAGTCAACTATGGCTACACCTTC. The V gene is TRBV20-1, the J gene TRBJ1-2; 7 bases fit TRBD1. The germline gives CDR1 DFQATT, CDR2 SNEGSKA (reference sequence). The CDR3 sequence is 13 residues long. The V and J ends lost 6 bases and 2 bases, in that order; junction bases with no gene match: 6.

This clonotype showed up just a few times. The gene calls are TRBV6-2 or TRBV6-3 and TRBJ1-1; the D is unclear. This CDR3 comprises 16 residues. Germline values: CDR1 MNHEY, CDR2 SVGEGT. The V and J ends lost 0 bases and 6 bases respectively, with 17 bases between them. CDR3 nucleotides: TGTGCCAGCAGTTACTCATTCGCGGTGAAGGACCCTGAAGCTTTCTTT. Translated, it gives CASSYSFAVKDPEAFF.

The chain uses TRBV10-3 and TRBJ2-3, with 7 bases identical to TRBD1. J was trimmed by 2 bases and V by 7 bases; bases with no gene match: 9. Germline V gives CDR1 ENHRY, CDR2 SYGVKD. CDR3 size: 15 residues. The CDR3 DNA follows: TGTGCCATCACTAGGGGGACAGCCAACACAGATACGCAGTATTTT. Amino acid sequence: CAITRGTANTDTQYF.

This clonotype was observed a few times. The chain links TRBV5-1 to TRBJ1-1; D is undetermined. V dropped 1 base and J dropped 4 bases, with 23 bases sitting between them. The CDR3 has 18 amino acids. Germline V CDR1 and CDR2: SGHRS, YFSETQ. The chain's CDR3 is CASSLTVGQVRRGTEAFF. The CDR3, as DNA: TGCGCCAGCAGCTTGACGGTAGGTCAGGTGCGGCGGGGCACTGAAGCTTTCTTT.

At least ten counts were recorded for this clonotype. This chain connects TRBV6-6 to TRBJ1-6, with D maybe TRBD1 (5 bases). Trimming shortened V by 0 bases and J by 4 bases, and 13 bases separated the two germline ends. CDR3 length equals 17 residues. CDR1 and CDR2 from the germline V gene are MNHNY and SVGAGI (reference sequence). The DNA of the CDR3 is TGTGCCAGCAGTTACTCGGGCAGGGACCGTTATAATTCACCCCTCCACTTT. Translated: CASSYSGRDRYNSPLHF.

Note on this clonotype: This may be a read error, as it is one base from a much larger clone. The chain employs TRBV19 and TRBJ2-7; 7 nucleotides align to TRBD2. The CDR3 consists of 15 residues. Germline V gene data show CDR1 as LNHDA and CDR2 as SQIVND (reference sequence). J was trimmed by 5 bases and V by 3 bases; bases with no gene match: 10. CDR3 amino acids: CASSISSGVSHEQYF. In DNA, the CDR3 is TGTGCCAGTAGTATTTCTAGCGGTGTATCCCACGAGCAGTACTTC. Combining the CDR3 with reference TRBV19 and TRBJ2-7 gives the whole variable domain DGGITQSPKYLFRKEGQNVTLSCEQNLNHDAMYWYRQDPGQGLRLIYYSQIVNDFQKGDIAEGYSVSREKKESFPLTVTSAQKNPTAFYLCASSISSGVSHEQYFGPGTRLTVT.

V gene TRBV30 combines with J gene TRBJ2-7, with D possibly being TRBD1 or TRBD2 (5 bases each). In germline, CDR1 is GTSNPN, CDR2 SVGIG (reference sequence). The CDR3 has 12 residues. The V end lost 0 bases, the J end lost 7 bases, and 10 bases lay between the germline ends. The CDR3 spells CAWSVPGPEQYF. The CDR3 nucleotides are TGTGCCTGGAGTGTACCGGGGCCGGAGCAGTACTTC.

V is TRBV18 and J is TRBJ1-1; perhaps TRBD1 as D (5 bases). The CDR3 has 15 amino acids. Trimming shortened V by 3 bases and J by 0 bases, and 11 bases separated the two germline ends. Per germline, CDR1 KGHSH and CDR2 LQKENI. CDR3 residues: CASSPLTGVNTEAFF. For the CDR3, the DNA is TGTGCCAGCTCACCTCTCACAGGAGTGAACACTGAAGCTTTCTTT.